The rows below give T cell receptor beta chains drawn from one sample of a study of shared clonotypes between healthy human individuals. The assay was immunoSEQ multiplex PCR, and TCRdb's table has in-frame clones only and misses some. The data hold about 590,000 clones, with roughly 95% observed a single time. Sequences were obtained from naive CD8+ T cells sorted from blood. The source of these receptors is a woman aged 25 to 45 in good health. Each CDR3 is given with its conserved first and last residue. D genes are given only for firm matches.

NA | TRBJ2-1 | TRBV9 | TGTGCCAGCAGCGTCGCACTTAGACTAGAAAATGACAATGAGCAGTTCTTC | CASSVALRLENDNEQFF
NA | TRBJ1-5 | TRBV7-9 | TGTGCCAGCAGCTTAACTTTGGGACCCTATAGCAATCAGCCCCAGCATTTT | CASSLTLGPYSNQPQHF
NA | TRBJ2-1 | TRBV27 | TGTGCCAGCAAACTGACAGAAACCTACAATGAGCAGTTCTTC | CASKLTETYNEQFF
TRBD1 | TRBJ2-7 | TRBV7-3 | TGTGCCAGCAGCCGGACAGGGAGCTCCTACGAGCAGTACTTC | CASSRTGSSYEQYF
NA | TRBJ2-1 | TRBV6-5 | TGTGCCAGCAGTTATCGGGACGCTCCCGGCGATGAGCAGTTCTTC | CASSYRDAPGDEQFF
NA | TRBJ1-5 | TRBV2 | TGTGCCAGCGGTGGGAGTAAAGGGAAAGGCAATCAGCCCCAGCATTTT | CASGGSKGKGNQPQHF
NA | TRBJ2-7 | TRBV14 | TGTGCCAGCAGTAACGGTTACTACGAGCAGTACTTC | CASSNGYYEQYF
TRBD1 | TRBJ2-2 | TRBV28 | TGTGCCAGCAGTAACCTGGGACAGCCGTCACCCGGGGAGCTGTTTTTT | CASSNLGQPSPGELFF
NA | TRBJ2-2 | TRBV4-1 | TGCGCCAGCAGCCAAGATTGGGGTGACGGGACCGGGGAGCTGTTTTTT | CASSQDWGDGTGELFF
NA | TRBJ2-7 | TRBV11-2 | TGTGCCAGCAGCTTAGAGATTAGCGGATTCTACGAGCAGTACTTC | CASSLEISGFYEQYF
TRBD1 | TRBJ2-7 | TRBV9 | TGTGCCAGCTCCCGGACAGGGGGATCCCACGAGCAGTACTTC | CASSRTGGSHEQYF
TRBD2 | TRBJ2-4 | TRBV19 | TGTGCCAGTAGTCGGACTAGCGGAAACATTCAGTACTTC | CASSRTSGNIQYF
NA | TRBJ2-7 | TRBV7-9 | TGTGCCAGCAGCCGTCTAGCAAGCTACGAGCAGTACTTC | CASSRLASYEQYF
NA | TRBJ1-5 | TRBV27 | TGTGCCAGCAGTGAAGGGGAATATAGCAATCAGCCCCAGCATTTT | CASSEGEYSNQPQHF
NA | TRBJ2-1 | TRBV19 | TGTGCCAGTAGTATAGATACTAGCTACAATGAGCAGTTCTTC | CASSIDTSYNEQFF